This TCR beta chain was found in a study of blood T cell repertoires in COVID-19. Participants' reported clinical history set cohort assignment. Libraries were prepared by immunoSEQ multiplex PCR; TCRdb keeps only in-frame clonotypes and omits some of them. The repertoire holds about 300,000 clones, with just under 90% as singletons. The CDR3 is 15 amino acids. CDR1 is SEHNR, CDR2 FQNEAQ, per germline (reference sequence). V trimming: 1 base; J trimming: 5 bases; junction bases outside the gene matches: 5. This sequence originates from a woman between 50 and 59 years old who had been exposed to COVID-19. Sequencing input: PBMCs or T cells enriched from blood (not recorded which). J is TRBJ1-1 and V is TRBV7-9; 9 nucleotides align to TRBD1. The CDR3, as DNA: TGTGCCAGCAGCTTAGGGACAGGGGATTGGACTGAAGCTTTCTTT. Translating it yields CASSLGTGDWTEAFF.